This TCR beta chain was profiled in a study of T cells in Graves' hyperthyroidism and ophthalmopathy. General study findings and limits: Ophthalmopathy was told apart from stable hyperthyroidism by a 13 V-J model. In blood, most of the thyroid clonotypes expanded above 0.001 were also present.

Diagnoses used clinical symptoms, serum thyroxine and TRAb, thyroid ultrasound and orbital computed tomography. The PBMCs studied were ones that came from around 10 ml fresh peripheral blood. TCR beta CDR3 regions were amplified from RNA transcripts. An initial round of RT-PCR targeting the TCR CDR3 relied on the HTBI primer set. From the multiplex PCR reads, TCRdb called clonotypes with MiXCR, one entry per CDR3 protein. The top ten hold roughly an eighth of the sample, which has hundreds of thousands of distinct CDR3 sequences, about 15% seen once. This clonotype has a handful of counts. Its antigen is undetermined. This CDR3 has 13 residues. The trim removed 8 bases at V and 5 bases at J, leaving 9 bases unmatched. CDR1 DFQATT and CDR2 SNEGSKA come from the germline V gene (reference sequence).

V is TRBV20-1 and J is TRBJ2-7, with 10 bases that match TRBD2. The sequence was obtained from a woman aged 45 to 65 with Graves' ophthalmopathy. Sequenced material: blood. DNA of the CDR3: TGCAGTCCTAAAGCGGGAGGGGCTAACGAGCAGTACTTC. It specifies CSPKAGGANEQYF.